A single sample gave rise to the 2 T cell receptor beta chains below, sequenced in a study of Graves' ophthalmopathy and Graves' hyperthyroidism. As the template, RNA transcripts were used to amplify TCR beta CDR3 regions. An initial RT-PCR round employing HTBI primers preceded a second-round multiplex PCR. TCRdb analysed the multiplex PCR reads with MiXCR anew, one entry per CDR3 protein. This repertoire shows 200,000 to 250,000 distinct CDR3 sequences, around 42% found once; its top ten account for roughly 45%. The material sequenced was peripheral blood. These receptors all come from an adult man with Graves' ophthalmopathy.

This clonotype was recorded a few times. The V call is TRBV12-3 or TRBV12-4, the J call TRBJ1-2, with 7 bases that match TRBD1. There are 13 residues in the CDR3. With 6 bases clipped from V and 3 bases from J, the junction kept 4 bases outside the gene matches. The CDR3 protein is CASSLGQDYGYTF. CDR3 DNA sequence: TGTGCCAGCAGCCTAGGACAGGACTATGGCTACACCTTC.

This clonotype came up a few times. The gene calls are TRBV20-1 and TRBJ1-5; tentatively, D is TRBD1 (5 bases). Per germline, CDR1 DFQATT and CDR2 SNEGSKA (reference sequence). V lost 4 bases, J lost 3 bases, and 7 bases lay in between. This CDR3 is 12 amino acids long. The CDR3, as DNA: TGCAGTGCTAAACAGGCCAATCAGCCCCAGCATTTT. This gives the protein CSAKQANQPQHF.